The rows below give T cell receptor beta chains drawn from one sample of a study of blood T cell repertoires in COVID-19. Some clones are missing from TCRdb's copy, which holds only in-frame ones; the method was immunoSEQ multiplex PCR. This sample has about 67,000 clones; about 90% occur once, and the top ten carry 8% to 9.5%. The sequencing sample was made of peripheral blood. The source is a man aged 45-65 years with active COVID-19. CDR3s include the opening cysteine and the closing phenylalanine or tryptophan. The order of the fields is V gene, D gene, J gene, CDR3 protein, CDR3 DNA. The D gene is left open where the match is weak.

TRBV27,TRBD2,TRBJ2-3,CASSLSASGRPDTQYF,TGTGCCAGCAGTTTATCGGCTAGCGGGCGCCCAGATACGCAGTATTTT
TRBV7-2,NA,TRBJ2-7,CASSLVASEGEQYF,TGTGCCAGCAGCTTAGTCGCTAGCGAAGGCGAGCAGTACTTC
TRBV29-1,TRBD1,TRBJ2-1,CSASALGTGQNNEQFF,TGCAGCGCTTCCGCCCTGGGGACAGGCCAAAACAATGAGCAGTTCTTC
TRBV9,TRBD2,TRBJ2-5,CASSVGELAGGLRTQYF,TGTGCCAGCAGCGTAGGCGAACTAGCGGGGGGGCTGAGGACCCAGTACTTC
TRBV7-2,NA,TRBJ2-7,CASSAGTSREQYF,TGTGCCAGCAGCGCAGGGACATCGCGGGAGCAGTACTTC
TRBV4-3,TRBD1,TRBJ1-4,CASSQAPRGTGLEKLFF,TGCGCCAGCAGCCAAGCTCCGAGGGGGACAGGGCTTGAAAAACTGTTTTTT
TRBV19,NA,TRBJ1-5,CASSSRGFNQPQHF,TGTGCCAGTAGTAGTAGGGGATTCAATCAGCCCCAGCATTTT
TRBV21-1,NA,TRBJ2-1,CASSLLRDWGGVYNEQFF,TGTGCCAGCAGCTTACTGCGTGATTGGGGGGGAGTCTACAATGAGCAGTTCTTC
TRBV5-5,NA,TRBJ2-7,CASSPEWTASYEQYF,TGTGCCAGCAGCCCCGAATGGACAGCATCCTACGAGCAGTACTTC
TRBV9,TRBD1,TRBJ1-4,CASSSRREDRDEKLFF,TGTGCCAGCAGCTCGAGAAGGGAGGACAGGGATGAAAAACTGTTTTTT
TRBV25-1,TRBD1,TRBJ2-3,CASSELTRSGGARTQYF,TGTGCCAGCAGTGAATTGACGAGGTCAGGGGGTGCCAGGACGCAGTATTTT
TRBV5-1,NA,TRBJ1-1,CASTSTYGTYTEAFF,TGCGCCAGCACCTCTACTTACGGGACTTACACTGAAGCTTTCTTT
TRBV5-1,TRBD2,TRBJ2-1,CASSLLFGGGNEQFF,TGCGCCAGCAGCTTGTTGTTTGGCGGGGGGAACGAGCAGTTCTTC
TRBV7-2,TRBD1,TRBJ1-4,CASSPQGVIGEKLFF,TGTGCCAGCAGTCCCCAGGGGGTTATAGGGGAAAAACTGTTTTTT